The rows below give T cell receptor beta chains drawn from one sample of a study of a mutant IDH1 vaccine in newly diagnosed glioma. Assay: immunoSEQ multiplex PCR; the TCRdb copy retains only in-frame clones and omits some. This sample has some 90,000 clones, with approximately 80% found just once. The sequences come from PBMCs, collected from a glioma patient treated with radiotherapy, temozolomide or both. These receptors originate from a man between 40 and 49 years old with glioma. Some clones in this sample may be carry-over from other donors' samples. Each CDR3 is given with its conserved first and last residue. The order of the fields is CDR3 DNA, CDR3 protein, J gene, V gene, D gene, clone size. D genes are given only for firm matches. A clone size is listed for some rows: how often the clone was seen (once, few, many), or a class if it is expanded.

CDR3 DNA: TGTGCCAGCAGCGGCCGGGGGTGGACTAGCGGGGGGTACGAGCAGTACTTC; CDR3 protein: CASSGRGWTSGGYEQYF; J gene: TRBJ2-7; V gene: TRBV7-2; D gene: TRBD2; clone size: -
CDR3 DNA: TGTGCCAGCAGTTTACGGACAGGGGGGAATGAAAAACTGTTTTTT; CDR3 protein: CASSLRTGGNEKLFF; J gene: TRBJ1-4; V gene: TRBV6-1; D gene: TRBD1; clone size: -
CDR3 DNA: TGTGCCTGGAGTGTGTCCTACGAGCAGTACTTC; CDR3 protein: CAWSVSYEQYF; J gene: TRBJ2-7; V gene: TRBV30; D gene: -; clone size: -
CDR3 DNA: TGTGCCTGGGAGGGGAGTCTCTCTGGAAACACCATATATTTT; CDR3 protein: CAWEGSLSGNTIYF; J gene: TRBJ1-3; V gene: TRBV30; D gene: -; clone size: -
CDR3 DNA: TGTGCCAGCAGCCTGGGACAGGGAAAGAACACTGAAGCTTTCTTT; CDR3 protein: CASSLGQGKNTEAFF; J gene: TRBJ1-1; V gene: TRBV5-4; D gene: TRBD1; clone size: -
CDR3 DNA: TGTGCCAGCAGTTTGGGGGGGACCCAACCCTACGAGCAGTACTTC; CDR3 protein: CASSLGGTQPYEQYF; J gene: TRBJ2-7; V gene: TRBV27; D gene: TRBD2; clone size: -
CDR3 DNA: TGTGCCAGCAGCCAACTGACAGGAGTGAACACTGAAGCTTTCTTT; CDR3 protein: CASSQLTGVNTEAFF; J gene: TRBJ1-1; V gene: TRBV14; D gene: -; clone size: -
CDR3 DNA: TGTGCGAGCAGCCTGGGGAATCAGCCCCAGCATTTT; CDR3 protein: CASSLGNQPQHF; J gene: TRBJ1-5; V gene: TRBV2; D gene: -; clone size: -
CDR3 DNA: TGTGCCAGCAGCCAAGGGACAGGGGGTTACAATCAGCCCCAGCATTTT; CDR3 protein: CASSQGTGGYNQPQHF; J gene: TRBJ1-5; V gene: TRBV4-2; D gene: TRBD1; clone size: -
CDR3 DNA: TGTGCCTGGAGAGGCTTCTCTGGAAACACCATATATTTT; CDR3 protein: CAWRGFSGNTIYF; J gene: TRBJ1-3; V gene: TRBV30; D gene: -; clone size: -
CDR3 DNA: TGCAGTGCTAAGCGGGGAAACACCATATATTTT; CDR3 protein: CSAKRGNTIYF; J gene: TRBJ1-3; V gene: TRBV20-1; D gene: -; clone size: -
CDR3 DNA: TGTGCCAGCAGCCTGACAGGGGAGTCACCCCTCCACTTT; CDR3 protein: CASSLTGESPLHF; J gene: TRBJ1-6; V gene: TRBV7-9; D gene: TRBD1; clone size: once
CDR3 DNA: TGTGCCAGCAGCCACTCGGGAGGAAGCCTCTATGGCTACACCTTC; CDR3 protein: CASSHSGGSLYGYTF; J gene: TRBJ1-2; V gene: TRBV5-8; D gene: -; clone size: -
CDR3 DNA: TGTGCCAGCAGCCAAGAGGAGGATGCCGGCCGCAATCAGCCCCAGCATTTT; CDR3 protein: CASSQEEDAGRNQPQHF; J gene: TRBJ1-5; V gene: TRBV4-2; D gene: -; clone size: -
CDR3 DNA: TGTGCCAGCAGCCTGACTGGGGATGAGCAGTTCTTC; CDR3 protein: CASSLTGDEQFF; J gene: TRBJ2-1; V gene: TRBV2; D gene: -; clone size: -
CDR3 DNA: TGCGCCAGCGCCATTGTCGTTTCCACCGGGGAGCTGTTTTTT; CDR3 protein: CASAIVVSTGELFF; J gene: TRBJ2-2; V gene: TRBV4-1; D gene: -; clone size: once
CDR3 DNA: TGTGCCAGCAGTAACCCGCCGATTGGCAATCAGCCCCAGCATTTT; CDR3 protein: CASSNPPIGNQPQHF; J gene: TRBJ1-5; V gene: TRBV5-6; D gene: -; clone size: -
CDR3 DNA: TGTGCCAGCAGTCTACAGGGGACCCAGCCCCAGCATTTT; CDR3 protein: CASSLQGTQPQHF; J gene: TRBJ1-5; V gene: TRBV6-6; D gene: TRBD1; clone size: -
CDR3 DNA: TGTGCCAGTAGTATGGAGGGACGTGAGCAGTTCTTC; CDR3 protein: CASSMEGREQFF; J gene: TRBJ2-1; V gene: TRBV19; D gene: -; clone size: -
CDR3 DNA: TGTGCCAGTAGTATGGCCCAAATAGCCACTGAAGCTTTCTTT; CDR3 protein: CASSMAQIATEAFF; J gene: TRBJ1-1; V gene: TRBV19; D gene: -; clone size: -
CDR3 DNA: TGTGCCAGCAGCTGGTTGGCTTCGACAGGAAACTATGGCTACACCTTC; CDR3 protein: CASSWLASTGNYGYTF; J gene: TRBJ1-2; V gene: TRBV7-9; D gene: -; clone size: -
CDR3 DNA: TGTGCCTGGAGTAAAGGGACAAAGGGCCAAGAGACCCAGTACTTC; CDR3 protein: CAWSKGTKGQETQYF; J gene: TRBJ2-5; V gene: TRBV30; D gene: -; clone size: -
CDR3 DNA: TGCGCCAGCAGCTTAGGACAGGGGGACGGCTACACCTTC; CDR3 protein: CASSLGQGDGYTF; J gene: TRBJ1-2; V gene: TRBV5-1; D gene: TRBD1; clone size: -
CDR3 DNA: TGTGCCAGCAGCCCGAAACGGGGAGGGACACACCAAGAGACCCAGTACTTC; CDR3 protein: CASSPKRGGTHQETQYF; J gene: TRBJ2-5; V gene: TRBV13; D gene: -; clone size: -
CDR3 DNA: TGTGCCAGCAGCCGCCCCGGACAGGCCCCGCTGGAGCAGTACTTC; CDR3 protein: CASSRPGQAPLEQYF; J gene: TRBJ2-7; V gene: TRBV5-6; D gene: TRBD1; clone size: -
CDR3 DNA: TGTGCCAGCAGTGCTACAGGGGACTATGGCTACACCTTC; CDR3 protein: CASSATGDYGYTF; J gene: TRBJ1-2; V gene: TRBV6-4; D gene: TRBD1; clone size: once
CDR3 DNA: TGTGCCTGGAGCGGCGTCTCCTATAATTCACCCCTCCACTTT; CDR3 protein: CAWSGVSYNSPLHF; J gene: TRBJ1-6; V gene: TRBV30; D gene: -; clone size: once
CDR3 DNA: TGTGCCAGCAGGGAAACAGGGACACCCCTCCACTTT; CDR3 protein: CASRETGTPLHF; J gene: TRBJ1-6; V gene: TRBV6-5; D gene: -; clone size: few
CDR3 DNA: TGTGCCAGCAGCCGAGTTGGGGGGACCGGCGGGGAGCTGTTTTTT; CDR3 protein: CASSRVGGTGGELFF; J gene: TRBJ2-2; V gene: TRBV7-6; D gene: -; clone size: -